This T cell receptor beta chain was obtained from a study of blood T cell repertoires in COVID-19. Looking at the study overall: In each case, the material was cDNA or gDNA derived from T cells, B-cell-depleted T cells, or PBMCs.

In the original workflow: Reference gene primer amplification gave estimated nucleated cell counts. TCRdb keeps only in-frame clones here, not all; method: immunoSEQ multiplex PCR. The DNA gave D and trimming, while V, J and clone size come from that table. The repertoire has 150,000 to 250,000 clones, roughly 77% of them found once; the top ten carry 5.5% to 7%. The CDR3 spans 14 residues. Germline CDR1 and CDR2: SGHVS and FNYEAQ. The germline V and J ends were trimmed by 2 bases and 0 bases, with 5 bases remaining between them. This clone was seen a few times. Followed longitudinally, the Seattle patients had been enrolled during active infection.

The TCR comes from a woman between 40 and 50 years old with COVID-19, enrolled during active disease. The specimen sequenced was peripheral blood. The chain recombines TRBV7-6 with TRBJ1-5, with D unresolved. The CDR3 spells CASSLYSSNQPQHF. As DNA, the CDR3 is TGTGCCAGCAGCTTATATAGTAGCAATCAGCCCCAGCATTTT. The variable domain in full, with the rest retrieved from reference TRBV7-6 and TRBJ1-5, is GAGVSQSPRYKVTKRGQDVALRCDPISGHVSLYWYRQALGQGPEFLTYFNYEAQQDKSGLPNDRFSAERPEGSISTLTIQRTEQRDSAMYRCASSLYSSNQPQHFGDGTRLSIL.